This T cell receptor (beta chain) was captured by sequencing in a study of blood T cell repertoires in COVID-19 (dated by TCRdb to the early 2020s). The study in broad terms: Collaborator samples came from the United States, Italy and Spain and covered acute and convalescent phases of COVID-19. The prospective study material was composed of cDNA or gDNA derived from T cells, B-cell-depleted T cells, or PBMCs. The dataset comprised deeply sampled blood TCRbeta repertoires from subjects exposed to, actively infected with, or recovered from COVID-19. Where available, HLA class I and class II types were taken from metadata supplied by the sample provider and were not determined by assay-based typing. A de-identified subject ID, COVID-19 status, age in years and sex were almost always included in the sample metadata. A freely available public database, intended as a resource for researchers studying the immune response to SARS-CoV-2, is where the repertoires were released. Samples came from the ongoing ImmuneRACE study (first 160 participants) plus 1,254 subjects from 6 global collaborators.

General findings and caveats noted by the study authors: The quantity of clinical and demographic metadata differed by source and by participant and was supplied without curation.

The CDR3, cysteine through phenylalanine, is 18 amino acids long. This entry keeps only the CDR3 DNA: 54 bases, framed from base 1. Sequences LNHDA (CDR1) and SQIVND (CDR2) are obtained from the germline V gene (reference sequence). The germline ends are 19 bases apart after V is trimmed by 0 bases and J by 4 bases. TCRbeta CDR3 regions were amplified from genomic DNA using the immunoSEQ Assay, a bias-controlled multiplex PCR. Regarding the original processing steps: Nucleated cell counts per sample were estimated from amplification of reference gene primers within the assay. To quantify the absolute abundance of each unique TCRbeta CDR3 rearrangement, sequence reads were collapsed and filtered. For each sample, productive Simpson clonality was calculated as the square root of Simpson's diversity index across productive rearrangements. TCRdb carries this immuneACCESS record with in-frame sequences only. Its versions omit some clonotypes, under half of them owing to an unresolved V gene in the studies checked, with the rest unexplained. V, J and clone size are those of that table, while D and trimming were read from the DNA. The sample data list roughly 430,000 clones, and approximately 91% of these were observed just once. Jointly, the top ten make up around 2% of the sample.

Note on this clone: Its antigen target is currently unknown. One base away there is no much larger clone; base qualities are not given.

Participants in the prospective study were enrolled through a virtual design, were aged roughly 18 to 100 years, and lived in roughly 25 United States geographic areas. In the prospective study, cohorts were assigned on the basis of participant-reported clinical history obtained from a screening survey and a study questionnaire. Each participant in the prospective study had whole blood, serum and a nasopharyngeal or oropharyngeal swab collected by mobile phlebotomists. Participants in the prospective study had the option to provide additional blood draws and questionnaires over a roughly 2-month period. Prospective study blood samples were shipped either frozen or at room temperature before DNA extraction.

The material sequenced was PBMCs or T cells enriched from blood (not recorded which). Recombination linked TRBV19 to TRBJ1-5; a tentative D call is TRBD1 (6 bases match). The TCR originated in a woman in her 40s with acute COVID-19. The CDR3 region: CASSIDPGGRVGNQPQHF. The DNA reads as follows: TGTGCCAGTAGTATAGATCCGGGGGGCAGGGTAGGAAATCAGCCCCAGCATTTT.